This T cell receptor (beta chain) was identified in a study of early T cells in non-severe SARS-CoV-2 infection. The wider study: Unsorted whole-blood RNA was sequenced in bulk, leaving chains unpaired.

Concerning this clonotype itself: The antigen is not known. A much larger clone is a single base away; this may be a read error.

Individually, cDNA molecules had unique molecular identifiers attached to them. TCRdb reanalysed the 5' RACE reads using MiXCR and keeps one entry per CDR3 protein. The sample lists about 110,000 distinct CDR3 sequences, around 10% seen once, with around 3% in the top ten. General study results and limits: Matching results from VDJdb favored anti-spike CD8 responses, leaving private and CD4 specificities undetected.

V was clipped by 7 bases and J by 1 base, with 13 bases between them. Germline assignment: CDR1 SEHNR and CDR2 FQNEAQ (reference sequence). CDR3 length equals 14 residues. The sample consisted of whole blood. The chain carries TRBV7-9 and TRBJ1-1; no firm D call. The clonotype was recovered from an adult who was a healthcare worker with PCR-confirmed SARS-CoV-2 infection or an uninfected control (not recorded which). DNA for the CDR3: TGTGCCAGCATCCCGTGGACGGGGAACACTGAAGCTTTCTTT. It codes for CASIPWTGNTEAFF. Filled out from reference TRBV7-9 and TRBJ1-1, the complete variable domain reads DTGVSQNPRHKITKRGQNVTFRCDPISEHNRLYWYRQTLGQGPEFLTYFQNEAQLEKSRLLSDRFSAERPKGSFSTLEIQRTEQGDSAMYLCASIPWTGNTEAFFGQGTRLTVV.